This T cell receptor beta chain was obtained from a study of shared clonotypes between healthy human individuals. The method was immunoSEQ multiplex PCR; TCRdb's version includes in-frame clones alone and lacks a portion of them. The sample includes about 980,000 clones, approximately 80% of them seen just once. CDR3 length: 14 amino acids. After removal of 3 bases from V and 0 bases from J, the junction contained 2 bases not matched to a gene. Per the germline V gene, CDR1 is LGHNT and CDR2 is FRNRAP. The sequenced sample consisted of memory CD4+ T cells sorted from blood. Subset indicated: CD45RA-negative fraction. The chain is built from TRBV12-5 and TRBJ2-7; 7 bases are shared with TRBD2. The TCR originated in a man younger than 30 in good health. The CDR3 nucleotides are TGTGCTAGTGGTTTACTAGCGTCCTCCTACGAGCAGTACTTC. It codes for CASGLLASSYEQYF.